This TCR beta chain was captured by sequencing in a study of radiotherapy plus CTLA-4 blockade in lung cancer. Trimming removed 2 bases from V and 5 bases from J; junction bases left unmatched: 5. The CDR3 length is 14 residues. Germline CDR1 and CDR2: MDHEN and SYDVKM. The method was immunoSEQ multiplex PCR; TCRdb's version includes in-frame clones alone and lacks a portion of them. Among about 90,000 clones, about three quarters were seen once, and the ten largest hold over 11%. The sample was peripheral blood, taken from a patient treated with radiotherapy plus ipilimumab. The TCR originated in a human donor with non-small cell lung cancer that progressed on radiotherapy plus ipilimumab. The chain carries TRBV28 and TRBJ2-5; 7 nucleotides agree with TRBD2. CDR3 DNA sequence: TGTGCCAGCAGTTTAGCGGGAGTGGGGGAGACCCAGTACTTC. Translation: CASSLAGVGETQYF.